These 20 T cell receptor beta chains share one sample of origin, sequenced in a study of tumor-infiltrating lymphocytes in primary liver carcinoma. Researchers generated TCR beta cDNA from approximately 0.55 ug of total RNA, relying on a constant-region primer. It was through three nested multiplex PCR rounds of slightly modified ARM-PCR that TCR beta libraries arose. TRBV1-TRBV30 forward primers and a C-beta reverse primer were used in the first two PCR rounds, which each ran for 9 to 10 cycles. TCRdb recomputed calls from the multiplex PCR reads with MiXCR, one row per CDR3 protein. The sample contains roughly 40,000 distinct CDR3 sequences, roughly 77% of which appear only once. The source material, roughly 20-31 mg of unsorted bulk tissue, was used to co-extract RNA and DNA. The sequenced sample consisted of tumor-adjacent normal liver tissue. Receptor source: a woman in her thirties with primary liver carcinoma and hepatitis B virus infection.

The J gene is TRBJ2-1, the V gene TRBV6-4; 7 nucleotides match TRBD2. Germline assignment: CDR1 MRHNA and CDR2 SNTAGT. V was clipped by 2 bases and J by 4 bases; unmatched bases: 8. The CDR3 has 16 residues. The CDR3, as DNA: TGTGCCAGCAGTGACGGACTAGTGGGTTCTTACAATGAGCAGTTCTTC. This codes for CASSDGLVGSYNEQFF.

In this sample, this clonotype turned up many times. The chain links TRBV29-1 to TRBJ1-2, with 9 bases that match TRBD1. The germline V gene has CDR1 SQVTM and CDR2 ANQGSEA. Germline trimming cut 5 bases from V and 2 bases from J; bases unmatched to any gene: 6. This CDR3 has 14 residues. The CDR3 DNA is TGCAGCGTTTGGGGGACAGGGCTCAACTATGGCTACACCTTC. It specifies CSVWGTGLNYGYTF. The full variable domain, its missing parts supplied by reference TRBV29-1 and TRBJ1-2, is SAVISQKPSRDICQRGTSLTIQCQVDSQVTMMFWYRQQPGQSLTLIATANQGSEATYESGFVIDKFPISRPNLTFSTLTVSNMSPEDSSIYLCSVWGTGLNYGYTFGSGTRLTVV.

This chain connects TRBV11-2 to TRBJ1-1, with D tentatively TRBD1 (5 bases). CDR1 is SGHAT and CDR2 is FQNNGV in the germline V gene. The CDR3 extends over 11 amino acids. CDR3 in amino acids: CVSSPGAEAFF. The CDR3 region has the DNA TGTGTAAGCAGCCCCGGGGCAGAAGCTTTCTTT.

V gene TRBV9 combines with J gene TRBJ2-3; TRBD1 might be the D (6 bases). Germline V gene lookup returns CDR1 SGDLS and CDR2 YYNGEE. Trimming took 6 bases from V and 2 from J, leaving 19 bases between them. This CDR3 spans 16 amino acids. The CDR3 DNA is TGTGCCAGCACCCGCTCTCCGGGACATACCACAGATACGCAGTATTTT. It specifies CASTRSPGHTTDTQYF.

Notes on this clonotype: An end of the junction differs from the germline gene, which may be a read error. The chain is built from TRBV5-4 and TRBJ2-3, with D perhaps matching TRBD1 or TRBD2 (5 bases each). The germline V gene has CDR1 SGHNT and CDR2 YYREEE (reference sequence). The CDR3 length is 15 residues. The CDR3 sequence: CASSPSGTEADTQYF. The DNA of the CDR3 is TGCGCCAGCAGCCCGTCCGGGACGGAGGCGGATACGCAGTACTTT.

With respect to this clonotype: Mismatch with germline at one junction end may stem from a read error. The chain has TRBV12-3 or TRBV12-4 and TRBJ2-5, with 9 bases that match TRBD2. The CDR3 has 13 amino acids. Here the CDR3 DNA reads TGTGTCACGAGTAGCGGGAGTATCGAGATCCAGTACTTC. It codes for CVTSSGSIEIQYF.

The chain is built from TRBV6-2 or TRBV6-3 and TRBJ2-7; no reliable D call. The V end lost 2 bases, the J end lost 2 bases, and 7 bases lay between the germline ends. The CDR3 is 13 residues long. The V gene's germline CDR1 is MNHEY and CDR2 SVGEGT. This chain's CDR3 is CASSYKVPYEQYF. In nucleotides, the CDR3 is TGTGCCAGCAGTTACAAGGTACCCTACGAGCAGTACTTC.

This rearrangement joins TRBV10-3 to TRBJ2-3, with 9 positions matching TRBD1. Germline CDR1 ENHRY, CDR2 SYGVKD. V shed 3 bases, J shed 7 bases, and the junction held 8 bases outside the gene matches. The CDR3 is made up of 15 amino acids. The CDR3 region is CAISEPGTGTNTQYF. The CDR3 nucleotides are TGTGCCATCAGTGAACCCGGGACAGGGACCAATACGCAGTATTTT.

The sample holds many counts of this clonotype. The chain uses TRBV24-1 and TRBJ2-1; 7 nucleotides agree with TRBD1. J gave up 9 bases and V 12 bases, and 7 bases lay outside the gene matches. Germline CDR1 KGHDR, CDR2 SFDVKD. CDR3 length: 11 residues. The CDR3 nucleotides read TGTGCCTCGACAGGGAGCGGTGAGCAGTTCTTC. Protein: CASTGSGEQFF.

Worth noting for this clonotype: At one boundary the junction diverges from the germline segment, which might be a read error. The rearrangement joins TRBV6-2 or TRBV6-3 to TRBJ2-6; D might be TRBD1 (5 bases). The CDR3 is 15 amino acids. Germline V gives CDR1 MNHEY, CDR2 SVGEGT. The DNA of the CDR3 is TGTACCAGCAGTTACACCCTAACTGGGGCCAAGGTCCTGACTTTC. It codes for CTSSYTLTGAKVLTF.

As concerns this clonotype: It may be a read error: a sequence one base away is much more abundant. This sequence joins TRBV10-3 and TRBJ2-5, with TRBD2 matching over 10 bases. Germline V gene lookup returns CDR1 ENHRY and CDR2 SYGVKD. CDR3 length: 13 amino acids. The chain's CDR3 is CAAGLAVQGTQYF. CDR3 DNA: TGTGCCGCAGGACTAGCGGTACAAGGGACCCAGTACTTC.

V gene TRBV11-2 combines with J gene TRBJ2-1; D possibly corresponds to TRBD2 (6 bases). This CDR3 spans 14 amino acids. The germline V gene has CDR1 SGHAT and CDR2 FQNNGV. V lost 5 bases and J 7 bases, leaving 15 bases between the germline ends. The CDR3 sequence is CASSPWGTWNEQFF. The CDR3 coding sequence is TGTGCCAGCAGCCCCTGGGGGACTTGGAATGAGCAGTTCTTC.

This clonotype was counted at least ten times. CDR3 in DNA: TGCGCCAGCAGCCAAGATATTACGGTTTACTCCTACGAGCAGTACTTC. Its protein product is CASSQDITVYSYEQYF. This chain uses TRBV4-1 with TRBJ2-7; D is undetermined. CDR1 is MGHRA and CDR2 is YSYEKL in the germline V gene. V was shortened by 0 bases and J by 0 bases, with 12 bases between the two germline ends. The CDR3 spans 16 residues.

Turning to this clonotype: Relative to the germline gene, one junction end is altered; a read error may explain this. The chain uses TRBV11-2 and TRBJ1-2; TRBD1 matches at 7 bases. CDR3 size: 14 residues. In germline, CDR1 is SGHAT, CDR2 FQNNGV. In nucleotides, the CDR3 is TGTGCCAGTAGCTTAGGGGACAGCTTCTATGGCTACACCTTC. Translation gives CASSLGDSFYGYTF.

This chain uses TRBV20-1 with TRBJ2-5, with D tentatively TRBD1 (5 bases). With 1 base removed from V and 4 bases from J, the gap between germline ends came to 13 bases. The CDR3 length is 14 residues. The V gene's germline CDR1 is DFQATT and CDR2 SNEGSKA (reference sequence). DNA of the CDR3: TGCAGTGCTAGAGCCGGCAGGGTGGGAGAGACCCAGTACTTC. Translation: CSARAGRVGETQYF.

On this clonotype: No DNA is shown, since the ends of the CDR3 on it are uncertain; the CDR3 is the one TCRdb lists. The chain combines TRBV11-2 with TRBJ2-1. The CDR3 length equals 16 residues, ends included. Germline V lookup: CDR1 SGHAT, CDR2 FQNNGV. The CDR3 reads CASGFGVGSSYNEQFF.

With respect to this clonotype: Since the CDR3 does not end with the conserved phenylalanine or tryptophan, this likely comes from a read error. The V and J genes are TRBV7-9 and TRBJ2-7; a weak D match, TRBD1 (6 bases). The germline CDR1 and CDR2 sequences are SEHNR and FQNEAQ (reference sequence). There are 15 residues in the CDR3. Trimming took 5 bases from V and 2 from J, leaving 16 bases between them. CDR3 sequence (DNA): TGTGCCAGCAGCCCCTCCGGGACACATGCCTACGAGCAGTACTCA. Amino acids: CASSPSGTHAYEQYS.

The chain links TRBV6-4 to TRBJ2-3; no firm D call. Germline CDR1 is MRHNA and CDR2 is SNTAGT. V lost 0 bases and J 10 bases, leaving 11 bases between the germline ends. The CDR3 is 13 residues long. The CDR3 spells CASSDSTEDAQYF. DNA for the CDR3: TGTGCCAGCAGTGACTCGACCGAGGACGCGCAGTATTTT.

This clonotype was seen many times. V gene TRBV20-1 combines with J gene TRBJ2-7; D is ambiguous. There are 14 residues in the CDR3. Germline assignment: CDR1 DFQATT and CDR2 SNEGSKA (reference sequence). V was clipped by 1 base and J by 3 bases, with 13 bases between them. The CDR3 loop reads CSARAPGWIYEQYF. The CDR3 DNA reads as TGCAGTGCTAGAGCCCCGGGCTGGATCTACGAGCAGTACTTC.

The gene calls are TRBV13 and TRBJ1-1; D may be TRBD1 (5 bases). V lost 0 bases and J lost 4, with 18 bases in between. CDR1 PRHDT and CDR2 FYEKMQ come from the germline V gene (reference sequence). The CDR3 extends over 17 amino acids. CDR3: CASSLGVSGIGGTEAFF. The CDR3 DNA reads TGTGCCAGCAGCTTAGGGGTGTCTGGTATTGGGGGCACTGAAGCTTTCTTT.